Listed below are T cell receptor beta chains from one sample, sequenced in a study of shared clonotypes between healthy human individuals. Profiling relied on immunoSEQ multiplex PCR, and the TCRdb table lists in-frame clones only, not all of them. The repertoire holds more than 2,000,000 clones, with 85% to 95% as singletons. Sequenced sample: naive CD4+ T cells from PBMCs. The receptors were gathered from a man in his late teens or twenties in good health. Some clones in this sample may be carry-over from other donors' samples. Each CDR3 is given with its conserved first and last residue. The D gene is left open where the match is weak. Expanded clones get a size class; other rows say once, few or many, or leave the size out.

clone_size: -
v_call: TRBV5-4
j_call: TRBJ1-1
d_call: -
cdr3_nt: TGTGCCAGCAGCTTGGGGCAGCTAACCATGAACACTGAAGCTTTCTTT
cdr3_aa: CASSLGQLTMNTEAFF

clone_size: -
v_call: TRBV28
j_call: TRBJ2-2
d_call: -
cdr3_nt: TGTGCCAGCGGAGACAGAACAAGAAACGTATTTGCCGGGGAGCTGTTTTTT
cdr3_aa: CASGDRTRNVFAGELFF

clone_size: -
v_call: TRBV9
j_call: TRBJ2-1
d_call: TRBD2
cdr3_nt: TGTGCCAGCAGCACCCGGGGGGCGGGAGGGCCTTTAAGCAATGAGCAGTTCTTC
cdr3_aa: CASSTRGAGGPLSNEQFF

clone_size: -
v_call: TRBV5-1
j_call: TRBJ2-3
d_call: TRBD1
cdr3_nt: TGCGCCAGCAGCGTACAGGGGGTACGCACAGATACGCAGTATTTT
cdr3_aa: CASSVQGVRTDTQYF

clone_size: -
v_call: TRBV6-1
j_call: TRBJ2-2
d_call: -
cdr3_nt: TGTGCCAGCAGTTCGACGGCCGGGGAGCTGTTTTTT
cdr3_aa: CASSSTAGELFF

clone_size: once
v_call: TRBV28
j_call: TRBJ2-1
d_call: -
cdr3_nt: TGTGCCAGCAGTCCTCTCCCATTCGGGACGGCCTACAATGAGCAGTTCTTC
cdr3_aa: CASSPLPFGTAYNEQFF

clone_size: -
v_call: TRBV7-9
j_call: TRBJ2-5
d_call: -
cdr3_nt: TGTGCCAGCGGCCAGGGGGGAGAGACCCAGTACTTC
cdr3_aa: CASGQGGETQYF

clone_size: -
v_call: TRBV28
j_call: TRBJ1-2
d_call: TRBD1
cdr3_nt: TGTGCCAGCAGTTCGGGGACGGGACAGCGGGCCTATGGCTACACCTTC
cdr3_aa: CASSSGTGQRAYGYTF

clone_size: -
v_call: TRBV7-2
j_call: TRBJ2-1
d_call: TRBD2
cdr3_nt: TGTGCCAGCAGCGTCGGGACTAGCGGGAGAGGGAACAATGAGCAGTTCTTC
cdr3_aa: CASSVGTSGRGNNEQFF

clone_size: -
v_call: TRBV4-1
j_call: TRBJ1-4
d_call: -
cdr3_nt: TGCGCCAGCAGCCAAGCTATTCTAGCTTATAATGAAAAACTGTTTTTT
cdr3_aa: CASSQAILAYNEKLFF

clone_size: -
v_call: TRBV29-1
j_call: TRBJ2-2
d_call: TRBD2
cdr3_nt: TGCAGCGTTTACCTAGCGGGAGTAACCGGGGAGCTGTTTTTT
cdr3_aa: CSVYLAGVTGELFF

clone_size: -
v_call: TRBV28
j_call: TRBJ1-1
d_call: TRBD1
cdr3_nt: TGTGCCAGCAGAAACAGGGGGCGGCCGAACACTGAAGCTTTCTTT
cdr3_aa: CASRNRGRPNTEAFF

clone_size: -
v_call: TRBV19
j_call: TRBJ1-3
d_call: -
cdr3_nt: TGTGCCAGTAGTATGGGGCTAAGGTCTGGAAACACCATATATTTT
cdr3_aa: CASSMGLRSGNTIYF

clone_size: once
v_call: TRBV5-6
j_call: TRBJ2-3
d_call: TRBD2
cdr3_nt: TGTGCCAGCAGCCTAACGACTAGCGGAGACACAGATACGCAGTATTTT
cdr3_aa: CASSLTTSGDTDTQYF

clone_size: -
v_call: TRBV18
j_call: TRBJ1-1
d_call: -
cdr3_nt: TGTGCCAGCTCACCACCGCCAGGGCTCCCGGGACGGGCTTTCTTT
cdr3_aa: CASSPPPGLPGRAFF

clone_size: -
v_call: TRBV9
j_call: TRBJ2-1
d_call: TRBD2
cdr3_nt: TGTGCCAGCAGCCCCCGTAGTAGCGGGAGGGTGGGTGAGCAGTTCTTC
cdr3_aa: CASSPRSSGRVGEQFF

clone_size: -
v_call: TRBV5-6
j_call: TRBJ2-3
d_call: TRBD2
cdr3_nt: TGTGCCAGCGGTCGGCGGGAGACAACAGATACGCAGTATTTT
cdr3_aa: CASGRRETTDTQYF

clone_size: -
v_call: TRBV5-1
j_call: TRBJ2-5
d_call: -
cdr3_nt: TGCGCCAGCAGCCTCCAGTTGGCCCGGGAGACCCAGTACTTC
cdr3_aa: CASSLQLARETQYF

clone_size: -
v_call: TRBV28
j_call: TRBJ1-5
d_call: -
cdr3_nt: TGTGCCAGCAGTCCCGGGCCAGGACTATCTAGGCCCCAGCATTTT
cdr3_aa: CASSPGPGLSRPQHF

clone_size: -
v_call: TRBV28
j_call: TRBJ1-2
d_call: -
cdr3_nt: TGTGCCAGCAGTTTAGAGGGGGTCAACTATGGCTACACCTTC
cdr3_aa: CASSLEGVNYGYTF

clone_size: -
v_call: TRBV19
j_call: TRBJ2-3
d_call: -
cdr3_nt: TGTGCCAGTACCGTCGGGTTATCCACAGATACGCAGTATTTT
cdr3_aa: CASTVGLSTDTQYF

clone_size: -
v_call: TRBV18
j_call: TRBJ2-7
d_call: -
cdr3_nt: TGTGCCAGCTCACCACCGAGCAGCGCCTACGAGCAGTACTTC
cdr3_aa: CASSPPSSAYEQYF

clone_size: -
v_call: TRBV7-2
j_call: TRBJ1-4
d_call: -
cdr3_nt: TGTGCCAGCAGCTTCTCCGGGACACCTAATGAAAAACTGTTTTTT
cdr3_aa: CASSFSGTPNEKLFF

clone_size: -
v_call: TRBV7-2
j_call: TRBJ2-7
d_call: -
cdr3_nt: TGTGCCAGCAGCTTAGTAAGGGGAACCTACGAGCAGTACTTC
cdr3_aa: CASSLVRGTYEQYF

clone_size: -
v_call: TRBV7-3
j_call: TRBJ1-2
d_call: TRBD1
cdr3_nt: TGTGCCAGCAGCTTAACAGCCCCAGGGGGAAACTATGGCTACACCTTC
cdr3_aa: CASSLTAPGGNYGYTF

clone_size: -
v_call: TRBV28
j_call: TRBJ2-7
d_call: TRBD1
cdr3_nt: TGTGCCAGCAGTCCCCGCGGGACAGGTAGCTACGAGCAGTACTTC
cdr3_aa: CASSPRGTGSYEQYF

clone_size: -
v_call: TRBV9
j_call: TRBJ2-7
d_call: TRBD2
cdr3_nt: TGTGCCAGCAGCGCGGGACTAACTTCCTACGAGCAGTACTTC
cdr3_aa: CASSAGLTSYEQYF

clone_size: -
v_call: TRBV11-2
j_call: TRBJ2-5
d_call: -
cdr3_nt: TGTGCCAGCAGCTTAGAGGGCAGGGTAGAGACCCAGTACTTC
cdr3_aa: CASSLEGRVETQYF

clone_size: -
v_call: TRBV6-5
j_call: TRBJ1-2
d_call: -
cdr3_nt: TGTGCCAGTGGGGACAACCCTTACACCTTC
cdr3_aa: CASGDNPYTF

clone_size: -
v_call: TRBV28
j_call: TRBJ2-1
d_call: TRBD1
cdr3_nt: TGTGCCAGCAACTCAGGGGGTGGCTCCTACAATGAGCAGTTCTTC
cdr3_aa: CASNSGGGSYNEQFF

clone_size: -
v_call: TRBV6-1
j_call: TRBJ2-2
d_call: TRBD1
cdr3_nt: TGTGCCAGCTGCCGCGGGACAGGGGAGGTCGGGGAGCTGTTTTTT
cdr3_aa: CASCRGTGEVGELFF

clone_size: -
v_call: TRBV28
j_call: TRBJ2-7
d_call: TRBD2
cdr3_nt: TGTGCCAGCACCGGGGGGATGAGCTCCTACGAGCAGTACTTC
cdr3_aa: CASTGGMSSYEQYF

clone_size: -
v_call: TRBV2
j_call: TRBJ2-1
d_call: -
cdr3_nt: TGTGCCAGCAGTCCCCTGCGGGGCCGAAATGAGCAGTTCTTC
cdr3_aa: CASSPLRGRNEQFF

clone_size: -
v_call: TRBV9
j_call: TRBJ2-6
d_call: -
cdr3_nt: TGTGCCAGCAGCCCATCGGATTCAAGCTCTGGGGCCAACGTCCTGACTTTC
cdr3_aa: CASSPSDSSSGANVLTF

clone_size: once
v_call: TRBV7-8
j_call: TRBJ2-3
d_call: -
cdr3_nt: TGTGCCAGCACGGATACTAGCACAGATACGCAGTATTTT
cdr3_aa: CASTDTSTDTQYF

clone_size: -
v_call: TRBV4-1
j_call: TRBJ2-2
d_call: TRBD2
cdr3_nt: TGCGCCAGCAGCCAGCTACCGGGACTAGCGGGAGGGGCCACCGGGGAGCTGTTTTTT
cdr3_aa: CASSQLPGLAGGATGELFF

clone_size: -
v_call: TRBV19
j_call: TRBJ1-5
d_call: -
cdr3_nt: TGTGCCAGTAGTCCTCGGGACGGCGCGATGCAGCCCCAGCATTTT
cdr3_aa: CASSPRDGAMQPQHF

clone_size: -
v_call: TRBV6-1
j_call: TRBJ2-7
d_call: TRBD1
cdr3_nt: TGTGCCAGCAGTGGGGACAGTCGGTCCTACGAGCAGTACTTC
cdr3_aa: CASSGDSRSYEQYF

clone_size: -
v_call: TRBV6-5
j_call: TRBJ1-1
d_call: -
cdr3_nt: TGTGCCAGCAGTTATACGCCCGGGCCGGCCACTGAAGCTTTCTTT
cdr3_aa: CASSYTPGPATEAFF

clone_size: -
v_call: TRBV18
j_call: TRBJ2-2
d_call: TRBD2
cdr3_nt: TGTGCCAGCTCACTTCGACTAGCGGGAGTAACCGGGGAGCTGTTTTTT
cdr3_aa: CASSLRLAGVTGELFF

clone_size: -
v_call: TRBV5-1
j_call: TRBJ2-3
d_call: -
cdr3_nt: TGCGCCAGCAGGGAGCGGGGCACAGATACGCAGTATTTT
cdr3_aa: CASRERGTDTQYF

clone_size: -
v_call: TRBV28
j_call: TRBJ2-1
d_call: -
cdr3_nt: TGTGCCAGCAGTTCCGTCGCGGGGACCCCCCATGAGCAGTTCTTC
cdr3_aa: CASSSVAGTPHEQFF

clone_size: -
v_call: TRBV7-8
j_call: TRBJ2-2
d_call: -
cdr3_nt: TGTGCCAGCAGCCTTCCCAGTAGCGGTGAAAACACCGGGGAGCTGTTTTTT
cdr3_aa: CASSLPSSGENTGELFF

clone_size: -
v_call: TRBV7-2
j_call: TRBJ2-4
d_call: -
cdr3_nt: TGTGCCAGCAGCTTAGTTGGTACAAGTAAAAACATTCAGTACTTC
cdr3_aa: CASSLVGTSKNIQYF

clone_size: -
v_call: TRBV2
j_call: TRBJ1-1
d_call: -
cdr3_nt: TGTGCCAGCAGTACGGGCCCGGGGGCTGAAGCTTTCTTT
cdr3_aa: CASSTGPGAEAFF

clone_size: -
v_call: TRBV7-9
j_call: TRBJ1-6
d_call: -
cdr3_nt: TGTGCCAGCAGCTCCTTGGATTCGGCCCCCCTCCACTTT
cdr3_aa: CASSSLDSAPLHF

clone_size: few
v_call: TRBV30
j_call: TRBJ1-5
d_call: TRBD1
cdr3_nt: TGTGCCTGGAGTAAGACAGGGCTGGATCAGCCCCAGCATTTT
cdr3_aa: CAWSKTGLDQPQHF

clone_size: -
v_call: TRBV29-1
j_call: TRBJ2-1
d_call: -
cdr3_nt: TGCAGCGCCGGAGCCATGGGCCGTTACAATGAGCAGTTCTTC
cdr3_aa: CSAGAMGRYNEQFF

clone_size: once
v_call: TRBV9
j_call: TRBJ2-5
d_call: TRBD2
cdr3_nt: TGTGCCAGCAGCCCCGGCGGGGGGGCTTCTCAAGAGACCCAGTACTTC
cdr3_aa: CASSPGGGASQETQYF

clone_size: -
v_call: TRBV5-1
j_call: TRBJ2-6
d_call: -
cdr3_nt: TGCGCCAGCAGCTTGTCGGCGGCAGCTCCGTCTGGGGCCAACGTCCTGACTTTC
cdr3_aa: CASSLSAAAPSGANVLTF

clone_size: -
v_call: TRBV29-1
j_call: TRBJ2-7
d_call: TRBD1
cdr3_nt: TGCAGCGTTGAAGGGGAGGACGACAGGGGATCTGTCGAAGGGGTACACGAGCAGTACTTC
cdr3_aa: CSVEGEDDRGSVEGVHEQYF

clone_size: -
v_call: TRBV5-5
j_call: TRBJ2-7
d_call: -
cdr3_nt: TGTGCCAGCAGCTTACAGCACGAGCAGTACTTC
cdr3_aa: CASSLQHEQYF